This T cell receptor beta chain was captured by sequencing in a study of blood T cell repertoires in COVID-19. In the study overall: Researchers got acute and convalescent COVID-19 samples from the United States, Italy and Spain.

V shed 0 bases, J shed 4 bases, and the junction held 5 bases outside the gene matches. From germline, CDR1 is SGHDT and CDR2 YYEEEE. The CDR3 totals 15 residues. In the study's own analysis: Estimation of nucleated cell counts was performed using reference gene primer amplification. The table came from immunoSEQ multiplex PCR; TCRdb's copy has only in-frame clones and leaves some out. V and J calls and clone size are as listed in that table; D and trimming were resolved from the DNA. Of a few hundred thousand clones in the sample, about 80% are singletons; the top ten hold roughly 3.6%. Participant age was roughly 18 to 100 years, and participants resided in about 25 US areas. Participants' reported clinical history set cohort assignment.

The sequenced sample consisted of PBMCs or T cells enriched from blood (not recorded which). This chain connects TRBV5-6 to TRBJ1-1, with 8 bases identical to TRBD1. This TCR came from a middle-aged man who had recovered from COVID-19. CDR3 protein: CASSLGTGRGTEAFF. The CDR3 DNA follows: TGTGCCAGCAGCTTGGGGACAGGGAGGGGCACTGAAGCTTTCTTT.